A selection of T cell receptor beta chains follows, all from one sample in a study of neoadjuvant anti-PD-1 for oral cavity cancer. The protocol was immunoSEQ multiplex PCR, while the TCRdb copy is restricted to in-frame clones and leaves out a portion. This repertoire shows approximately 42,000 clones, 77% found once; its top ten account for around 5.1%. Here the sequenced sample was PBMCs, taken after nivolumab (anti-PD-1) treatment. Every receptor here comes from a person between 40 and 85 years old with oral cavity squamous cell carcinoma. Both conserved end residues are part of each CDR3. Expanded clones are given a class, and other clones once, few, many or no size at all.

j_call clone_size v_call cdr3_aa
TRBJ1-2 NA TRBV27 CASSLKYLGGYTF
TRBJ1-4 few TRBV2 CASSGTAFNEKLFF
TRBJ2-2 NA TRBV5-1 CASSLGLAGGDGTGELFF
TRBJ2-7 few TRBV4-1 CASSWDSSYEQYF
TRBJ1-5 NA TRBV4-1 CASSPHPGGGSSNQPQHF
TRBJ2-7 NA TRBV6-1 CASSVRTGTYEQYF
TRBJ2-3 NA TRBV5-4 CASSLGTTDTQYF
TRBJ1-5 NA TRBV10-2 CASSDQGGSNQPQHF
TRBJ2-6 NA TRBV6-4 CASRETGGLISGANVLTF
TRBJ2-4 once TRBV2 CASSEGRLNIQYF
TRBJ1-5 NA TRBV19 CASSIRVYGNQPQHF
TRBJ1-2 NA TRBV5-4 CASSSQGAGYGYTF
TRBJ1-1 NA TRBV5-5 CASSLLGGMNTEAFF
TRBJ1-5 NA TRBV19 CASSIVVGTAGRPQHF
TRBJ1-2 NA TRBV5-4 CASSPGQGRDYGYTF
TRBJ1-2 NA TRBV25-1 CASSENIRGPDYGYTF
TRBJ2-1 once TRBV7-3 CASSPLAGVNEQFF
TRBJ2-4 NA TRBV19 CASSWGRGPTTRPKNIQYF
TRBJ2-1 NA TRBV4-1 CASSQYRLAGNEQFF
TRBJ2-2 NA TRBV7-2 CASSLAYTGELFF
TRBJ2-1 NA TRBV2 CASTGLAGNEQFF
TRBJ1-1 NA TRBV7-2 CASSLWGQGNTEAFF
TRBJ1-1 NA TRBV28 CASSLGPRRTEAFF
TRBJ2-7 NA TRBV19 CASSPRQGSNEQYF
TRBJ1-3 few TRBV13 CASSAYSSYLTGNTIYF
TRBJ2-1 few TRBV29-1 CSVEHGHNEQFF
TRBJ2-1 NA TRBV10-3 CAISDSGTAKDEQFF
TRBJ2-3 NA TRBV7-2 CASSFDGGRADTQYF
TRBJ1-6 NA TRBV5-1 CASSLFGTPRRDSPLHF
TRBJ2-5 NA TRBV11-3 CASSERGGHQETQYF
TRBJ1-2 NA TRBV28 CATRVGGDGYTF
TRBJ1-1 NA TRBV30 CAWSTDNLEAFF
TRBJ1-1 NA TRBV6-4 CASRKTGQTNTEAFF